These 29 T cell receptor beta chains were sequenced from one sample in a study of T cell responses to AZD1222 COVID-19 vaccine. TCRdb keeps only in-frame clones here, not all; method: immunoSEQ multiplex PCR. The sample includes over 50,000 clones, about four fifths seen only once; the top ten take approximately 7%. This sample comprised peripheral blood, obtained on day 0 of AZD1222 vaccination. The receptors were sampled from an adult in good health.

The chain couples TRBV6-5 to TRBJ1-2, with 9 nucleotides matching TRBD1. The CDR3 extends over 15 amino acids. Germline V gene data show CDR1 as MNHEY and CDR2 as SVGAGI. V dropped 2 bases and J dropped 8; count of bases not matched to a gene: 9. Here the CDR3 reads CASSYLLGQGFGYTF. The CDR3 DNA reads as TGTGCCAGCAGTTACCTCCTGGGACAGGGATTCGGCTACACCTTC.

The V and J genes are TRBV9 and TRBJ1-1; D might be TRBD1 (5 bases). V lost 2 bases and J lost 2, with 7 bases in between. Germline V gene sequence: CDR1 SGDLS, CDR2 YYNGEE. The CDR3 runs to 13 residues. The DNA for the CDR3 is TGTGCCAGCAGCGTGACAGATAACACTGAAGCTTTCTTT. Its protein product is CASSVTDNTEAFF. Combining the CDR3 with reference TRBV9 and TRBJ1-1 gives the whole variable domain DSGVTQTPKHLITATGQRVTLRCSPRSGDLSVYWYQQSLDQGLQFLIQYYNGEERAKGNILERFSAQQFPDLHSELNLSSLELGDSALYFCASSVTDNTEAFFGQGTRLTVV.

V gene TRBV15 combines with J gene TRBJ1-2; weak D call: TRBD1 (5 bases). Germline V gene lookup returns CDR1 LNHNV and CDR2 YYDKDF (reference sequence). Trimming left V 5 bases short and J 4 bases short, with 29 bases between. The CDR3 has 19 amino acids. The CDR3 loop is CATSGKPGTALLHLYGYTF. CDR3 in DNA: TGTGCCACCAGCGGAAAACCCGGGACGGCCCTACTCCATCTCTATGGCTACACCTTC.

V gene TRBV6-5 combines with J gene TRBJ1-1, with D possibly matching TRBD1 (6 bases). The CDR3 totals 12 residues. CDR1 is MNHEY, CDR2 SVGAGI, per germline. V lost 6 bases, J lost 11 bases, and 16 bases lay in between. The CDR3 protein is CASSDPGARAFF. The CDR3 coding sequence is TGTGCCAGCAGCGACCCGGGGGCCAGGGCTTTCTTT.

J is TRBJ2-7 and V is TRBV4-3, with D perhaps TRBD1 (5 bases). The germline V and J ends were trimmed by 0 bases and 3 bases, with 9 bases remaining between them. Germline V gene data show CDR1 as LGHNA and CDR2 as YSLEER. This CDR3 is built from 14 residues. In DNA, the CDR3 is TGCGCCAGCAGCCAAGATCTAGGGGTCTACGAGCAGTACTTC. This encodes CASSQDLGVYEQYF.

The V gene is TRBV2, the J gene TRBJ1-3; D might be TRBD1 (5 bases). This CDR3 has 16 amino acids. Trimming took off 3 bases at V and 2 bases at J, with 14 bases between the two ends. The germline CDR1 and CDR2 sequences are SNHLY and FYNNEI. The CDR3 bases are TGTGCCAGCAGTGAGCTGGCAGGGACCCCTGGAAACACCATATATTTT. It codes for CASSELAGTPGNTIYF.

This sequence joins TRBV28 and TRBJ1-4; possibly TRBD1 for D (5 bases). Trimming cost V 2 bases and J 5 bases, with 9 bases left between them. This CDR3 region has 14 residues. Germline V gives CDR1 MDHEN, CDR2 SYDVKM. The CDR3 nucleotides read TGTGCCAGCAGTTTACCGGGGCCGAATGAAAAACTGTTTTTT. Its protein is CASSLPGPNEKLFF. Variable domain in full (rest from reference TRBV28 and TRBJ1-4): DVKVTQSSRYLVKRTGEKVFLECVQDMDHENMFWYRQDPGLGLRLIYFSYDVKMKEKGDIPEGYSVSREKKERFSLILESASTNQTSMYLCASSLPGPNEKLFFGSGTQLSVL.

The chain links TRBV30 to TRBJ1-2; a possible D gene is TRBD1 (5 bases). CDR1 is GTSNPN, CDR2 SVGIG, per germline (reference sequence). Between the trimmed V and J ends, which lost 4 bases and 8 bases, there was a span of 26 bases. This CDR3 has 16 residues. CDR3 sequence (DNA): TGTGCCTGGACCAAACGGAGACAGAATGTGGGGTTCGGCTACACCTTC. Protein product: CAWTKRRQNVGFGYTF.

This clone was recorded only once. The chain is built from TRBV20-1 and TRBJ2-3; 9 nucleotides align to TRBD1. CDR1 DFQATT and CDR2 SNEGSKA come from the germline V gene (reference sequence). The CDR3 is made up of 11 amino acids. DNA for the CDR3: TGCAGCGGACAGGGGCACGATACGCAGTATTTT. It codes for CSGQGHDTQYF.

The chain has TRBV6-2 or TRBV6-3 and TRBJ2-3; 9 bases fit TRBD1. There are 14 residues in the CDR3. The germline V gene has CDR1 MNHEY and CDR2 SVGEGT. Trimming took 5 bases from V and 3 from J; bases not matched to a gene: 3. This chain's CDR3 is CASSQDRGTDTQYF. CDR3 sequence (DNA): TGTGCCAGCAGTCAAGACAGGGGGACAGATACGCAGTATTTT.

The rearrangement uses TRBV6-1 and TRBJ1-6; TRBD1 might be the D (6 bases). The ends were cut back, 4 bases at V and 10 bases at J, with 14 bases in the middle. The V gene's germline CDR1 is MNHNS and CDR2 SASEGT. The CDR3 consists of 14 residues. The CDR3 DNA sequence: TGTGCCAGCAGTGTTACGGACAGAATCTCACCCCTCCACTTT. It yields the protein CASSVTDRISPLHF.

J is TRBJ1-6 and V is TRBV5-8, with a weak D call TRBD1 (6 bases). Germline CDR1 is SGHTS and CDR2 is YDEGEE. The ends were cut back, 1 base at V and 6 bases at J, with 11 bases in the middle. CDR3 length equals 15 residues. This CDR3 reads CASSLPDRFNSPLHF. The CDR3 region has the DNA TGTGCCAGCAGCTTGCCGGACAGATTTAATTCACCCCTCCACTTT.

The chain uses TRBV24-1 and TRBJ1-5, with D uncertain. CDR3 length equals 13 residues. V was clipped by 9 bases and J by 1 base, with 9 bases between them. Per germline, CDR1 KGHDR and CDR2 SFDVKD. The CDR3 DNA sequence: TGTGCCACCCGGTCTGGGAGCAATCAGCCCCAGCATTTT. Amino acids: CATRSGSNQPQHF.

The chain carries TRBV5-6 and TRBJ2-3; D could derive from TRBD1 or TRBD2 (5 bases each). The CDR3 spans 12 residues. The germline V and J ends were trimmed by 4 bases and 9 bases, with 12 bases remaining between them. Germline values: CDR1 SGHDT, CDR2 YYEEEE. The CDR3 reads CASSPLGETQYF. CDR3 nucleotides: TGTGCCAGCAGCCCCCTAGGGGAGACGCAGTATTTT.

V is TRBV3-1 (or the pseudogene TRBV3-2) and J is TRBJ2-2; D call uncertain. The ends were cut back, 2 bases at V and 4 bases at J, with 17 bases in the middle. This CDR3 contains 17 residues. Germline CDR1 and CDR2: LGHDT and YNNKEL (reference sequence). The CDR3 spells CASSQIPEVGGTGELFF. CDR3 bases: TGTGCCAGCAGCCAAATACCTGAAGTCGGCGGCACCGGGGAGCTGTTTTTT.

This chain connects TRBV10-1 to TRBJ2-7; D not certain. V was pared by 3 bases and J by 2 bases, with 11 bases between. The CDR3 is made up of 14 amino acids. Germline CDR1 reads WNHNN; CDR2 reads SYGVQD (reference sequence). CDR3 bases: TGCGCCAGCAGTGACCTCACGGGCACCTACGAGCAGTACTTC. Translating it yields CASSDLTGTYEQYF.

For the CDR3, the DNA is TGTGCCAGCAGCCTACTAGCGGGGGGGGTCGAGACCCAGTACTTC. Amino acid sequence: CASSLLAGGVETQYF. The chain is built from TRBV4-2 and TRBJ2-5, with 13 bases that match TRBD2. V lost 4 bases and J lost 5; bases outside the gene matches: 4. This CDR3 is built from 15 residues. Germline V gives CDR1 LGHNA, CDR2 YNFKEQ.

The chain has TRBV7-7 and TRBJ2-2; TRBD1 matches at 7 bases. The J segment lost 6 bases and the V segment lost 4 bases, leaving 11 bases of the junction unmatched. From germline, CDR1 is SSHAT and CDR2 FNYEAQ (reference sequence). CDR3 length: 16 residues. CDR3 residues: CASSSQDRNVAGELFF. Written as DNA, the CDR3 is TGTGCCAGCAGCTCACAGGACAGGAACGTAGCCGGGGAGCTGTTTTTT.

The J gene is TRBJ1-2, the V gene TRBV3-1 (or the pseudogene TRBV3-2); D gene ambiguous. This CDR3 is 13 amino acids long. The V end lost 6 bases, the J end lost 0 bases, and 8 bases lay between the germline ends. Germline V lookup: CDR1 LGHDT, CDR2 YNNKEL (reference sequence). Here the CDR3 reads CASSLQTNYGYTF. The CDR3 coding sequence is TGTGCCAGCAGTCTACAGACTAACTATGGCTACACCTTC.

The rearrangement joins TRBV5-1 to TRBJ2-2, with 7 bases aligning to TRBD1. The germline V gene encodes CDR1 SGHRS and CDR2 YFSETQ. V dropped 3 bases and J dropped 5; count of bases not matched to a gene: 7. The CDR3 sequence is 15 residues long. This CDR3 reads CASSYDRARTGELFF. In nucleotides, the CDR3 is TGCGCCAGCAGCTACGACAGGGCGAGGACCGGGGAGCTGTTTTTT.

The DNA of the CDR3 is TGTGCCAGCAGTTACTCGCCTATAACAGGGAACTATGGCTACACCTTC. Protein sequence: CASSYSPITGNYGYTF. The rearrangement uses TRBV6-6 and TRBJ1-2; D possibly corresponds to TRBD1 (6 bases). Germline V gene sequence: CDR1 MNHNY, CDR2 SVGAGI (reference sequence). Trimming shortened V by 0 bases and J by 2 bases, and 13 bases separated the two germline ends. CDR3 length: 16 residues.

CDR3 nucleotides: TGCGCCAGCAGCCAAGTGTTAGGACAGGAGGGCGACTATGGCTACACCTTC. It codes for CASSQVLGQEGDYGYTF. The rearrangement uses TRBV4-3 and TRBJ1-2, with TRBD1 identical over 7 bases. V shed 1 base, J shed 3 bases, and the junction held 11 bases outside the gene matches. The CDR3 has 17 amino acids. Germline V gene sequence: CDR1 LGHNA, CDR2 YSLEER.

The chain uses TRBV19 and TRBJ2-3; 9 nucleotides align to TRBD1. The CDR3 loop spans 16 amino acids. From germline, CDR1 is LNHDA and CDR2 SQIVND (reference sequence). V lost 1 base and J lost 1; bases outside the gene matches: 3. In DNA, the CDR3 is TGTGCCAGTAGTATAGGTTGGACAGGGGGCACAGATACGCAGTATTTT. It is translated as CASSIGWTGGTDTQYF.

The chain is built from TRBV15 and TRBJ2-1, with TRBD2 identical over 10 bases. The CDR3 runs to 16 residues. V dropped 0 bases and J dropped 5; count of bases not matched to a gene: 4. Germline lookup yields CDR1 LNHNV and CDR2 YYDKDF (reference sequence). The CDR3 coding sequence is TGTGCCACCAGCAGAGATCGGACTAGCGGCAACAATGAGCAGTTCTTC. This codes for CATSRDRTSGNNEQFF.

The chain couples TRBV7-8 to TRBJ1-1; perhaps TRBD1 as D (5 bases). The CDR3 consists of 15 residues. Trimming stripped 5 bases from V and 5 bases from J, with 18 bases between. Germline CDR1 is SGHVS and CDR2 is FQNEAQ. DNA for the CDR3: TGTGCCAGCAGCCCACAAGTCAGCGGGGGGACTGAAGCTTTCTTT. Translating it yields CASSPQVSGGTEAFF.

The V call is TRBV25-1, the J call TRBJ2-7, with 7 bases aligning to TRBD1. Germline V gene lookup returns CDR1 MGHDK and CDR2 SYGVNS. With 5 bases clipped from V and 5 bases from J, the junction kept 6 bases outside the gene matches. The CDR3 is made up of 13 amino acids. CDR3: CASSLEGGNEQYF. CDR3 nucleotide sequence: TGTGCCAGCAGTCTCGAAGGGGGCAACGAGCAGTACTTC.

The V and J genes are TRBV3-1 (or the pseudogene TRBV3-2) and TRBJ2-6; D is uncertain. Trimming took off 3 bases at V and 0 bases at J, with 6 bases between the two ends. Germline loops: CDR1 LGHDT, CDR2 YNNKEL (reference sequence). CDR3 size: 15 residues. The CDR3 reads CASSHLSSGANVLTF. CDR3 DNA: TGTGCCAGCAGCCATCTATCCTCTGGGGCCAACGTCCTGACTTTC.

The chain combines TRBV19 with TRBJ1-4; the D is unclear. Trimming took off 6 bases at V and 0 bases at J, with 11 bases between the two ends. This CDR3 spans 15 amino acids. Germline V gene lookup returns CDR1 LNHDA and CDR2 SQIVND (reference sequence). CDR3 nucleotides: TGTGCCAGTAGCCTCCGCCTCGCAACTAATGAAAAACTGTTTTTT. Residues: CASSLRLATNEKLFF.

This clone is a singleton in its sample. The genes are TRBV28 and TRBJ2-7; D uncertain. Between the trimmed V and J ends, which lost 5 bases and 2 bases, there was a span of 10 bases. The CDR3 is 13 amino acids. Per the germline V gene, CDR1 is MDHEN and CDR2 is SYDVKM. The CDR3 is CASSTGGTYEQYF. In DNA form, the CDR3 reads TGTGCCAGCAGTACCGGTGGAACCTACGAGCAGTACTTC.